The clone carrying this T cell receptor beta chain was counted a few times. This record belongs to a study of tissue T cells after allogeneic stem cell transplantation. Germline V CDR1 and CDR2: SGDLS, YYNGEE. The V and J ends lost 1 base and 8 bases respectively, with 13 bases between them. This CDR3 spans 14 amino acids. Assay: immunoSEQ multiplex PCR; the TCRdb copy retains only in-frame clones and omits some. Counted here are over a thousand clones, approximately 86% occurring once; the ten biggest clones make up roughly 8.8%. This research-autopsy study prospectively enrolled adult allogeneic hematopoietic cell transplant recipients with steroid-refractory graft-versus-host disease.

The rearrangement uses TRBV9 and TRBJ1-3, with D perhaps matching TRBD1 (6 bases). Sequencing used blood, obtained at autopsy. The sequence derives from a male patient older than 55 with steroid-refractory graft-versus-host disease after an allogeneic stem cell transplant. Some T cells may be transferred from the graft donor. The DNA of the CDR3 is TGTGCCAGCAGCGTATGGGGGCGGTGGGACACCATATATTTT. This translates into CASSVWGRWDTIYF.